This TCR beta chain appears in the sequencing data of a study of cytomegalovirus exposure and HLA in healthy donors. Unmatched junction bases numbered 0, after V lost 3 bases and J lost 1 base. CDR1 and CDR2 from the germline V gene are MNHNS and SASEGT. The CDR3 loop spans 15 amino acids. The PCR ran on 60 Vbeta and 13 Jbeta primers. Profiling relied on immunoSEQ multiplex PCR, and the TCRdb table lists in-frame clones only, not all of them. The sample carries approximately 140,000 clones, about 80% recorded once. This clone was counted a single time. The sample taken for sequencing was PBMCs. J is TRBJ2-2 and V is TRBV6-1; 9 bases match TRBD1. This receptor was identified in a woman between 40 and 55 years old in good health and CMV-seronegative. Written as DNA, the CDR3 is TGTGCCAGCAGTGAGACAGGGGGGAACACCGGGGAGCTGTTTTTT. Translation: CASSETGGNTGELFF.